The 16 T cell receptor beta chains in this list originate from one sample, sequenced in a study of CD8 T cells in ankylosing spondylitis. Study findings and constraints: It appeared that ankylosing spondylitis blood was characterized by a TCR beta motif of fewer than 10 highly homologous variants.

Using its own MiXCR run on the 5' RACE reads, TCRdb lists one record per CDR3 protein. The data contain fewer than 550,000 distinct CDR3 sequences, approximately 5% of them singletons. What these receptors recognize is not known. The material sequenced was blood, either unsorted or a sorted T cell fraction (not recorded which). All receptors derive from a male donor with ankylosing spondylitis.

This clonotype was recorded a few times. V usage is TRBV20-1 and J usage is TRBJ2-3, with 11 positions matching TRBD2. Germline V gene sequence: CDR1 DFQATT, CDR2 SNEGSKA (reference sequence). V shed 4 bases and J 4 bases; nucleotides not matched to a gene: 16. There are 18 residues in the CDR3. CDR3: CSANDRISGRAYADTQYF. The DNA of the CDR3 is TGCAGTGCTAATGACCGAATTAGCGGGAGGGCCTATGCAGATACGCAGTATTTT.

This clonotype was seen repeatedly, ten times or more. V usage is TRBV20-1 and J usage is TRBJ2-7; TRBD2 matches at 9 bases. CDR1 DFQATT and CDR2 SNEGSKA come from the germline V gene (reference sequence). The ends lost 4 bases at V and 5 bases at J; junction bases unmatched: 9. This CDR3 comprises 14 residues. CDR3 nucleotides: TGCAGTGCTACCCGACTAGCGGAGACAGACGAGCAGTACTTC. Its protein is CSATRLAETDEQYF.

This clonotype was recorded a few times. The chain employs TRBV7-9 and TRBJ2-3; TRBD2 is a possible D gene (5 bases). CDR1 and CDR2 (germline): SEHNR, FQNEAQ (reference sequence). V shed 7 bases and J shed 0 bases, with 14 bases lying between them. This CDR3 has 15 residues. CDR3 sequence (DNA): TGTGCCAGCAACCGACTATTGGGGAGCACAGATACGCAGTATTTT. Its protein product is CASNRLLGSTDTQYF.

This clonotype was seen at least ten times. The gene calls are TRBV27 and TRBJ2-2; 12 bases align to TRBD2. V gave up 5 bases and J gave up 5 bases; unmatched junction bases: 6. From germline, CDR1 is MNHEY and CDR2 SMNVEV (reference sequence). This CDR3 has 16 residues. The CDR3 spells CASSTLTSGRTGELFF. The CDR3, as DNA: TGTGCCAGCAGTACCCTCACTAGCGGGAGGACCGGGGAGCTGTTTTTT.

This clonotype has at least ten counts. This sequence joins TRBV15 and TRBJ2-7; TRBD2 agrees at 11 bases. Germline values: CDR1 LNHNV, CDR2 YYDKDF (reference sequence). The CDR3 covers 16 residues. The ends lost 2 bases at V and 6 bases at J; junction bases unmatched: 9. The CDR3 nucleotides are TGTGCCACCAGCAGACGCGTAGCGGGAGGGATGGGCGAGCAGTACTTC. It yields the protein CATSRRVAGGMGEQYF.

This clonotype was counted ten times or more. The chain links TRBV7-2 to TRBJ2-2; D is unresolved. The CDR3 sequence is 16 residues long. V lost 1 base and J lost 0, with 9 bases in between. Germline CDR1 reads SGHTA; CDR2 reads FQGNSA. The CDR3 region has the DNA TGTGCCAGCAGCTTAGGTCCCACTGCGAACACCGGGGAGCTGTTTTTT. It is translated as CASSLGPTANTGELFF.

This clonotype occurred many times. The chain links TRBV29-1 to TRBJ2-6, with D possibly TRBD1 on 5 matching bases. In germline, CDR1 is SQVTM, CDR2 ANQGSEA. The CDR3 has 15 residues. The V gene lost 5 bases and the J gene lost 1 base, with 12 bases spanning the gap. CDR3 DNA sequence: TGCAGCGTTCAGGAAGGGGTATCTGGGGCCAACGTCCTGACTTTC. It specifies CSVQEGVSGANVLTF.

This clonotype occurred many times. The chain recombines TRBV5-1 with TRBJ2-3, with 7 bases that match TRBD1. The ends lost 6 bases at V and 2 bases at J; junction bases unmatched: 3. Germline V CDR1 and CDR2: SGHRS, YFSETQ. The length of the CDR3 is 13 residues. The CDR3 is CASKDRFTDTQYF. The CDR3 region has the DNA TGCGCCAGCAAGGACAGGTTCACAGATACGCAGTATTTT.

This clonotype was counted many times. The chain carries TRBV4-2 and TRBJ2-7; 9 bases map to TRBD1. CDR1 and CDR2 from the germline V gene are LGHNA and YNFKEQ. V was pared by 2 bases and J by 2 bases, with 1 base of the junction left unmatched. The CDR3 covers 14 residues. The CDR3 DNA reads TGTGCCAGCAGCCAACGACAGGGGGCCTACGAGCAGTACTTC. As protein: CASSQRQGAYEQYF.

This clonotype was seen more than once but under ten times. The chain combines TRBV24-1 with TRBJ2-1, with TRBD2 matching 7 bases. Germline CDR1 and CDR2: KGHDR and SFDVKD. The CDR3 extends over 16 amino acids. Trimming removed 7 bases from V and 0 bases from J; junction bases left unmatched: 8. The CDR3 nucleotides read TGTGCCACCAGGGGGGGGGACCCTCACTCCTACAATGAGCAGTTCTTC. Protein product: CATRGGDPHSYNEQFF.

Many counts were recorded for this clonotype. The chain joins TRBV5-1 to TRBJ2-3; 9 bases fit TRBD2. The CDR3 is made up of 15 amino acids. CDR1 and CDR2 (germline): SGHRS, YFSETQ. The ends lost 2 bases at V and 2 bases at J; junction bases unmatched: 3. CDR3 amino acids: CASSFRLAATDTQYF. The CDR3 nucleotides read TGCGCCAGCAGCTTTAGACTAGCGGCCACAGATACGCAGTATTTT. Full variable domain (outside the CDR3, taken from reference TRBV5-1 and TRBJ2-3): KAGVTQTPRYLIKTRGQQVTLSCSPISGHRSVSWYQQTPGQGLQFLFEYFSETQRNKGNFPGRFSGRQFSNSRSEMNVSTLELGDSALYLCASSFRLAATDTQYFGPGTRLTVL.

This clonotype was seen repeatedly, ten times or more. This rearrangement joins TRBV20-1 to TRBJ2-6; D uncertain. This CDR3 has 16 residues. V was pared by 5 bases and J by 0 bases, with 14 bases between. Looked up from germline, CDR1 is DFQATT and CDR2 is SNEGSKA (reference sequence). The CDR3 loop reads CSASALGDSGANVLTF. The CDR3 DNA sequence: TGCAGTGCTTCAGCCCTAGGTGACTCTGGGGCCAACGTCCTGACTTTC.

J is TRBJ2-3 and V is TRBV20-1, with TRBD2 matching 11 bases. The V gene end was trimmed by 3 bases and the J gene end by 4 bases; junction bases not matched to a gene: 6. CDR3 length: 15 residues. Germline lookup yields CDR1 DFQATT and CDR2 SNEGSKA (reference sequence). The CDR3 bases are TGCAGTGCTAGTGGGCTAGCGGGAGGCGCAGATACGCAGTATTTT. Its translation is CSASGLAGGADTQYF.

This clonotype was picked up a small number of times. The chain has TRBV9 and TRBJ2-1; TRBD1 matches 7 bases. Per germline, CDR1 SGDLS and CDR2 YYNGEE. Unmatched junction bases numbered 15, after V lost 4 bases and J lost 8 bases. This CDR3 is 16 amino acids long. CDR3 nucleotides: TGTGCCAGCAGCACCCAACAGGGGTTTCAGGGCGATGAGCAGTTCTTC. Its translation is CASSTQQGFQGDEQFF.

This clonotype was detected ten times or more. V is TRBV5-1 and J is TRBJ1-1; D is ambiguous. The CDR3 contains 14 residues. The V end was cut by 3 bases, the J end by 2 bases, with 11 bases between. Germline CDR1 reads SGHRS; CDR2 reads YFSETQ. The CDR3 spells CASSSVRANTEAFF. The CDR3 DNA reads TGCGCCAGCAGCTCGGTAAGGGCCAACACTGAAGCTTTCTTT. Full variable domain (outside the CDR3, taken from reference TRBV5-1 and TRBJ1-1): KAGVTQTPRYLIKTRGQQVTLSCSPISGHRSVSWYQQTPGQGLQFLFEYFSETQRNKGNFPGRFSGRQFSNSRSEMNVSTLELGDSALYLCASSSVRANTEAFFGQGTRLTVV.

At least ten counts were recorded for this clonotype. This chain uses TRBV29-1 with TRBJ1-2; no clear D. CDR3 length: 12 residues. Germline V gene data show CDR1 as SQVTM and CDR2 as ANQGSEA. Trimming pared 3 bases from V and 4 bases from J, leaving 9 bases between. The CDR3, as DNA: TGCAGCGTTGACAGTCTTGGCTATGGCTACACCTTC. Protein sequence: CSVDSLGYGYTF.